The 11 T cell receptor beta chains reported below all come from one sample, sequenced in a study of T-cell memory formation after mild COVID-19. TCRdb ran MiXCR on the 5' RACE reads and lists one entry per CDR3 protein. This sample has around 82,000 distinct CDR3 sequences, with 10% to 15% found just once. Sequenced: PBMCs or a T cell subset sorted from them (not recorded which). These receptors all come from a man younger than 35 who had mild COVID-19 (a few samples of this study predate the infection). Cell type and time point are not known.

This clonotype was observed a handful of times. The CDR3 sequence: CASSYLGSGNTDTQYF. CDR3 DNA: TGTGCCAGCAGTTACCTGGGTAGCGGGAACACAGATACGCAGTATTTT. This sequence joins TRBV6-2 or TRBV6-3 and TRBJ2-3, with 8 bases aligning to TRBD2. Per germline, CDR1 MNHEY and CDR2 SVGEGT. J was trimmed by 2 bases and V by 2 bases; bases with no gene match: 6. The CDR3 loop spans 16 amino acids.

This clonotype was picked up a small number of times. This chain connects TRBV4-1 to TRBJ1-6; D remains ambiguous. The CDR3 runs 17 residues. Between the trimmed V and J ends, which lost 4 bases and 9 bases, there was a span of 22 bases. The germline V gene encodes CDR1 MGHRA and CDR2 YSYEKL. CDR3 DNA: TGCGCCAGCAGCCGCCTTGTAACGACTGCTGTCGGTTCACCCCTCCACTTT. Translated, it gives CASSRLVTTAVGSPLHF.

V and J are TRBV19 and TRBJ2-1; TRBD1 matches at 7 bases. This CDR3 is 15 amino acids long. The germline gives CDR1 LNHDA, CDR2 SQIVND (reference sequence). The trim removed 7 bases at V and 0 bases at J, leaving 6 bases unmatched. The CDR3 DNA follows: TGTGCCAGTACTCTCGGGGACAGCTCCTACAATGAGCAGTTCTTC. The encoded protein is CASTLGDSSYNEQFF.

The CDR3 DNA reads as TGCGCCAGCAGTCAACGAGGGACTGGGGCCAACGTCCTGACTTTC. Its protein product is CASSQRGTGANVLTF. J is TRBJ2-6 and V is TRBV23-1, with D perhaps TRBD2 (5 bases). TRBV23-1 is an open reading frame, and its role is uncertain. This CDR3 contains 15 residues. V lost 2 bases, J lost 2 bases, and 7 bases lay in between.

In its sample, this clonotype was seen a few times. J is TRBJ2-1 and V is TRBV12-3 or TRBV12-4, with D perhaps matching TRBD2 (6 bases). Trimming left V 5 bases short and J 4 bases short, with 12 bases between. The CDR3 consists of 14 residues. The CDR3, as DNA: TGTGCCAGCAGTGATACTCGGGGGTACAATGAGCAGTTCTTC. Its translation is CASSDTRGYNEQFF.

This clonotype was found a few times. The chain links TRBV5-1 to TRBJ2-7; D is unclear. Germline V CDR1 and CDR2: SGHRS, YFSETQ. CDR3 size: 16 residues. Between the trimmed V and J ends, which lost 0 bases and 6 bases, there was a span of 19 bases. CDR3 amino acids: CASSLGLGMEALEQYV. Written as DNA, the CDR3 is TGCGCCAGCAGCTTGGGGCTCGGCATGGAAGCCCTCGAGCAGTACGTC.

The rearrangement links TRBV27 to TRBJ2-2; maybe TRBD1 (6 bases). Per the germline V gene, CDR1 is MNHEY and CDR2 is SMNVEV (reference sequence). Between the trimmed V and J ends, which lost 1 base and 2 bases, there was a span of 14 bases. CDR3 length: 17 amino acids. The CDR3 here is CASSLFGRGLNTGELFF. The CDR3 DNA reads TGTGCCAGCAGTTTATTTGGCAGGGGCCTTAACACCGGGGAGCTGTTTTTT.

Only a few counts were recorded for this clonotype. The genes are TRBV4-1 and TRBJ1-2, with D maybe TRBD1 (6 bases). V gave up 1 base and J gave up 4 bases, with 10 bases separating them. The CDR3 runs to 14 residues. Germline assignment: CDR1 MGHRA and CDR2 YSYEKL. CDR3 nucleotides: TGCGCCAGCAGCCAAGCCGGGACAACCTATGGCTACACCTTC. It yields the protein CASSQAGTTYGYTF.

This clonotype has only a few counts. This rearrangement joins TRBV27 to TRBJ1-5; D may be TRBD1 (5 bases). The CDR3 sequence is 16 residues long. CDR1 and CDR2 from the germline V gene are MNHEY and SMNVEV (reference sequence). The V gene lost 0 bases and the J gene lost 0 bases, with 9 bases spanning the gap. The CDR3 DNA is TGTGCCAGCAGTTTATCGGGGACGGCTAGCAATCAGCCCCAGCATTTT. Translating it yields CASSLSGTASNQPQHF.

This clonotype was seen a few times. The CDR3 nucleotides read TGTGCCAGCAGCCCAGGGACCCCTGCTAACTATGGCTACACCTTC. Residues: CASSPGTPANYGYTF. The chain links TRBV27 to TRBJ1-2; maybe TRBD1 (5 bases). CDR3 length equals 15 residues. Trimming removed 6 bases at V and 0 bases at J, with 14 bases between. Germline V gene lookup returns CDR1 MNHEY and CDR2 SMNVEV (reference sequence).

The chain carries TRBV15 and TRBJ2-7, with D perhaps matching TRBD2 (5 bases). Trimming took 0 bases from V and 3 from J, leaving 9 bases between them. The CDR3 is 14 amino acids. Germline CDR1 is LNHNV and CDR2 is YYDKDF (reference sequence). CDR3 DNA: TGTGCCACCAGCAGAGATCGAGAGGGCTACGAGCAGTACTTC. It is translated as CATSRDREGYEQYF.